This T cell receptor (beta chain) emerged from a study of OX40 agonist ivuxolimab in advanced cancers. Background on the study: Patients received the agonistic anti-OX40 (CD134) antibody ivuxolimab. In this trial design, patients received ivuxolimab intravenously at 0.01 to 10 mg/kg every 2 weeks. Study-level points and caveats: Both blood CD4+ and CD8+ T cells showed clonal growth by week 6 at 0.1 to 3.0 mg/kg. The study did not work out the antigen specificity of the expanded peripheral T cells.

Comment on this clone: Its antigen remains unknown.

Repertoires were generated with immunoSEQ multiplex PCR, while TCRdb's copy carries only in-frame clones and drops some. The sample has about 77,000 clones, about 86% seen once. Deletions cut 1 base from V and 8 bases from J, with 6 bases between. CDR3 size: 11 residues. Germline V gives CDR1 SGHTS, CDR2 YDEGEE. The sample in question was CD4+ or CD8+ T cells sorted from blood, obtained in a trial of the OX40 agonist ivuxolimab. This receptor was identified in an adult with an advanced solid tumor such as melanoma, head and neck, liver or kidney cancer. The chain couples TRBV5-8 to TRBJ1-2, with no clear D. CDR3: CASSLRNGYTF. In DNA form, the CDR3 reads TGTGCCAGCAGCTTGCGAAACGGCTACACCTTC. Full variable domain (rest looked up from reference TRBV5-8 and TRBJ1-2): EAGVTQSPTHLIKTRGQQATLRCSPISGHTSVYWYQQALGLGLQFLLWYDEGEERNRGNFPPRFSGRQFPNYSSELNVNALELEDSALYLCASSLRNGYTFGSGTRLTVV.